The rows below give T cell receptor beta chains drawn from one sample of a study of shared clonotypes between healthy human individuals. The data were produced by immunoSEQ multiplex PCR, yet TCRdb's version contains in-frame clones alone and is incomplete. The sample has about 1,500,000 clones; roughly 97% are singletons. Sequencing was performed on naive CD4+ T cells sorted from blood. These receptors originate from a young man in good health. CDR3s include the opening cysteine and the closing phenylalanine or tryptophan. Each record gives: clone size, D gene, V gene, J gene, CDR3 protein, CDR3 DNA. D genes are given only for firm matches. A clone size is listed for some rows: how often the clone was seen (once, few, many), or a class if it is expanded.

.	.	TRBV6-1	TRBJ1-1	CASRVQGDTEAFF	TGTGCCAGCAGGGTACAGGGAGACACTGAAGCTTTCTTT
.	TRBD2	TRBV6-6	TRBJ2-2	CASSYPSGSSSGELFF	TGTGCCAGCAGTTACCCTAGCGGGAGTAGTAGCGGGGAGCTGTTTTTT
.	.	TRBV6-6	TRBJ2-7	CASLGHYSYEQYF	TGTGCCAGCCTCGGTCACTACTCCTACGAGCAGTACTTC
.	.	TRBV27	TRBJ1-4	CASSTGTGNEKLFF	TGTGCCAGCAGTACAGGGACGGGTAATGAAAAACTGTTTTTT
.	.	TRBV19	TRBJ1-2	CASSIITGFNYGYTF	TGTGCCAGTAGTATAATTACAGGTTTCAACTATGGCTACACCTTC
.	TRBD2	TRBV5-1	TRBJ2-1	CASSPGLAGAKGQFF	TGCGCCAGCAGCCCGGGACTAGCGGGAGCGAAGGGGCAGTTCTTC
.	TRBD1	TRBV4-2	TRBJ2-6	CASSHRGTGVGAGAGGSGANVLTF	TGTGCCAGCAGCCACCGAGGGACAGGGGTCGGTGCTGGGGCTGGCGGTTCTGGGGCCAACGTCCTGACTTTC
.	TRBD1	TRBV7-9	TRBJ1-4	CASSLALGTDNEKLFF	TGTGCCAGCAGCTTAGCCCTCGGGACAGATAATGAAAAACTGTTTTTT
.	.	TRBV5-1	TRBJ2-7	CASSLVGGTPSYEQYF	TGCGCCAGCAGCTTGGTTGGCGGGACACCTTCCTACGAGCAGTACTTC
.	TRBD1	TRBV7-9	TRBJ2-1	CASSLESGGSYNEQFF	TGTGCCAGCAGCTTAGAGTCAGGGGGCAGTTACAATGAGCAGTTCTTC
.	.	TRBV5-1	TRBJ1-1	CASRWGPENTEAFF	TGCGCCAGCAGGTGGGGGCCGGAGAACACTGAAGCTTTCTTT
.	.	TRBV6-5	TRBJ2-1	CASSQGGQQFF	TGTGCCAGCAGCCAGGGGGGTCAGCAGTTCTTC
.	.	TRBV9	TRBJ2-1	CASSVGSGQEQFF	TGTGCCAGCAGCGTAGGATCGGGGCAGGAGCAGTTCTTC
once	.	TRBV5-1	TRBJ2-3	CASTPLFNTDTQYF	TGCGCCAGCACACCACTGTTTAACACAGATACGCAGTATTTT
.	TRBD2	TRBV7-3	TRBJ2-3	CASSFWGLATDTQYF	TGTGCCAGCAGCTTTTGGGGACTAGCAACAGATACGCAGTATTTT
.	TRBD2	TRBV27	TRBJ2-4	CASSLGLAGAVAKNIQYF	TGTGCCAGCAGTTTGGGACTAGCGGGAGCAGTCGCCAAAAACATTCAGTACTTC
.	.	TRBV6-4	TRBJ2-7	CASSDSSGACYEQYF	TGTGCCAGCAGTGACTCGTCCGGCGCTTGTTACGAGCAGTACTTC